This passage covers 10 T cell receptor beta chains from one sample sequenced in a study of cytomegalovirus exposure and HLA in healthy donors (dated by TCRdb to 2015 to 2018). Preparation of the library involved the immunoSEQ multiplex PCR assay. For the multiplex PCR, a mixture combining 60 forward primers for TCR Vbeta segments and 13 reverse primers for TCR Jbeta segments was used. TCRdb holds this immuneACCESS table with in-frame rearrangements only. Some clones are missing; in checked studies, unresolved V genes explain under half, and the rest has no known cause. This sample comprises 100,000 to 150,000 clones, more than 8% of them detected only once. The ten top clones hold 5.5% of the sample. Sequencing input: PBMCs. The receptors here all came from a man in his forties or fifties in good health and CMV-seronegative.

This chain links TRBV15 with TRBJ1-5; 8 bases match TRBD1. Germline V gene sequence: CDR1 LNHNV, CDR2 YYDKDF (reference sequence). This CDR3 contains 14 residues. V lost 5 bases to trimming and J lost 7 bases; unmatched junction nucleotides: 7. The CDR3 DNA reads TGTGCCACCAGCCAGTCAGGGGGCAGCCAGCCCCAGCATTTT. Protein sequence: CATSQSGGSQPQHF.

Written as DNA, the CDR3 is TGCGCCAGCAGCCAAGAACTAGCGGACACCGGGGAGCTGTTTTTT. Residues: CASSQELADTGELFF. The chain employs TRBV4-3 and TRBJ2-2, with 8 bases that match TRBD2. Per the germline V gene, CDR1 is LGHNA and CDR2 is YSLEER. The CDR3 is 15 amino acids. J was trimmed by 3 bases and V by 0 bases; bases with no gene match: 0.

In this sample, this clone turned up many times. The chain carries TRBV5-8 and TRBJ1-2, with D perhaps TRBD1 (6 bases). CDR3 length: 14 residues. The V gene's germline CDR1 is SGHTS and CDR2 YDEGEE. Trimming cost V 0 bases and J 8 bases, with 14 bases left between them. As DNA, the CDR3 is TGTGCCAGCAGCTTGGTTGGGGGCCATGAGGGCTACACCTTC. The encoded protein is CASSLVGGHEGYTF.

V and J are TRBV13 and TRBJ1-4; D not resolved. V was clipped by 4 bases and J by 0 bases, with 9 bases between them. This CDR3 is built from 15 residues. Germline V CDR1 and CDR2: PRHDT, FYEKMQ (reference sequence). CDR3 bases: TGTGCCAGCAGCTCGAGTCTTGCAACTAATGAAAAACTGTTTTTT. This sequence encodes CASSSSLATNEKLFF.

This clone was recorded a few times. The chain is built from TRBV6-1 and TRBJ1-6; D remains ambiguous. Trimming cost V 5 bases and J 9 bases, with 8 bases left between them. From germline, CDR1 is MNHNS and CDR2 SASEGT. The CDR3 spans 12 residues. This CDR3 is CASSRVLSPLHF. For the CDR3, the DNA is TGTGCCAGCAGTCGAGTCCTTTCACCCCTCCACTTT.

This clone was detected only a few times. The rearrangement uses TRBV6-5 and TRBJ2-4, with a weak D call TRBD1 (6 bases). The CDR3 is 14 residues long. V was cut by 5 bases and J by 2 bases, with 10 bases left in between. Germline V CDR1 and CDR2: MNHEY, SVGAGI. The CDR3 nucleotides read TGTGCCAGCAGTCCTACAGGGTCCAAAAACATTCAGTACTTC. It codes for CASSPTGSKNIQYF.

This clone was detected only a few times. This chain connects TRBV9 to TRBJ1-5; a weak D match, TRBD1 (6 bases). The V end lost 0 bases, the J end lost 5 bases, and 12 bases lay between the germline ends. There are 15 residues in the CDR3. Germline V gene lookup returns CDR1 SGDLS and CDR2 YYNGEE. The CDR3 loop is CASSVEGVFDQPQHF. In DNA form, the CDR3 reads TGTGCCAGCAGCGTAGAGGGGGTCTTCGATCAGCCCCAGCATTTT. The variable domain in full, with the rest retrieved from reference TRBV9 and TRBJ1-5, is DSGVTQTPKHLITATGQRVTLRCSPRSGDLSVYWYQQSLDQGLQFLIQYYNGEERAKGNILERFSAQQFPDLHSELNLSSLELGDSALYFCASSVEGVFDQPQHFGDGTRLSIL.

The chain uses TRBV11-2 and TRBJ1-1; no definite D call. Germline lookup yields CDR1 SGHAT and CDR2 FQNNGV. The CDR3 is 13 amino acids. Trimming removed 5 bases at V and 6 bases at J, with 13 bases between. The CDR3 region has the DNA TGTGCCAGCAGCCCTCCCCCTCGGGCTGAAGCTTTCTTT. It translates to CASSPPPRAEAFF. Drawing the rest from reference TRBV11-2 and TRBJ1-1, the complete variable domain is EAGVAQSPRYKIIEKRQSVAFWCNPISGHATLYWYQQILGQGPKLLIQFQNNGVVDDSQLPKDRFSAERLKGVDSTLKIQPAKLEDSAVYLCASSPPPRAEAFFGQGTRLTVV.

This rearrangement joins TRBV7-2 to TRBJ2-5, with 9 bases fitting TRBD2. The germline gives CDR1 SGHTA, CDR2 FQGNSA. This CDR3 is built from 16 residues. V lost 5 bases and J lost 5; bases outside the gene matches: 12. The CDR3 here is CASSPPGPGLAETQYF. CDR3 in DNA: TGTGCCAGCAGCCCCCCGGGACCGGGACTAGCTGAGACCCAGTACTTC. The whole variable domain, remainder taken from reference TRBV7-2 and TRBJ2-5, is GAGVSQSPSNKVTEKGKDVELRCDPISGHTALYWYRQSLGQGLEFLIYFQGNSAPDKSGLPSDRFSAERTGGSVSTLTIQRTQQEDSAVYLCASSPPGPGLAETQYFGPGTRLLVL.

The sample holds a few counts of this clone. The chain employs TRBV25-1 and TRBJ1-2, with TRBD1 matching 8 bases. The V gene's germline CDR1 is MGHDK and CDR2 SYGVNS. The CDR3 runs 14 residues. J was trimmed by 9 bases and V by 1 base; bases with no gene match: 7. CDR3 DNA: TGTGCCAGCAGTGAATGGATAACAGGGGGTCGCTACACCTTC. This gives the protein CASSEWITGGRYTF.